These 18 T cell receptor beta chains originate from one sample sequenced in a study of blood T cell repertoires in COVID-19. Method: immunoSEQ multiplex PCR; TCRdb's copy keeps in-frame clones and lacks some. The sample has tens of thousands of clones; under 90% are singletons. Sequencing input: peripheral blood. Receptors originate from a woman aged 70-85 years with acute or convalescent COVID-19.

CDR3: CAISERGTYEQYV. DNA of the CDR3: TGTGCCATCAGTGAGCGGGGGACCTACGAGCAGTACGTC. The chain combines TRBV10-3 with TRBJ2-7, with a tentative D call TRBD2 (6 bases). V lost 2 bases and J 2 bases, leaving 7 bases between the germline ends. CDR3 length: 13 residues. From germline, CDR1 is ENHRY and CDR2 SYGVKD.

The chain couples TRBV7-2 to TRBJ1-1; 9 bases line up with TRBD1. CDR1 and CDR2 (germline): SGHTA, FQGNSA. Trimming took 5 bases from V and 11 from J; bases not matched to a gene: 6. This CDR3 is built from 12 residues. The CDR3 bases are TGTGCCAGCAGCAACCGACAGGGGGGGGCTTTCTTT. Its translation: CASSNRQGGAFF.

The J gene is TRBJ1-2, the V gene TRBV28; D is ambiguous. Germline V gives CDR1 MDHEN, CDR2 SYDVKM. With 8 bases removed from V and 6 bases from J, the gap between germline ends came to 13 bases. CDR3 length: 12 residues. The CDR3 DNA is TGTGCCAGCGGAACCGGAGGGCATGGCTACACCTTC. It translates to CASGTGGHGYTF.

The V gene is TRBV29-1, the J gene TRBJ2-7, with TRBD2 matching over 7 bases. J was trimmed by 4 bases and V by 2 bases; bases with no gene match: 23. The germline gives CDR1 SQVTM, CDR2 ANQGSEA. The CDR3 runs to 19 residues. CDR3 DNA sequence: TGCAGCGTTGAATCCGGGGGGAATTGGACGGGGACTGCGGAGTACGAGCAGTACGTC. Amino acids: CSVESGGNWTGTAEYEQYV.

This clone turned up a few times. The CDR3 region is CASSLVDSRFGYTF. CDR3 DNA: TGTGCCAGCAGCTTAGTCGACAGCCGCTTTGGCTACACCTTC. The genes are TRBV7-8 and TRBJ1-2, with D tentatively TRBD1 (5 bases). The length of the CDR3 is 14 residues. Germline CDR1 SGHVS, CDR2 FQNEAQ. The V gene lost 1 base and the J gene lost 7 bases, with 13 bases spanning the gap.

The chain combines TRBV6-1 with TRBJ2-6; TRBD1 matches 7 bases. V lost 0 bases, J lost 2 bases, and 4 bases stayed unmatched. This CDR3 spans 17 amino acids. Germline-derived CDR1 and CDR2 are MNHNS and SASEGT. The DNA of the CDR3 is TGTGCCAGCAGTGAAGCCTCTACAGGGGCTGGGGCCAACGTCCTGACTTTC. Protein sequence: CASSEASTGAGANVLTF.

The chain recombines TRBV5-1 with TRBJ1-4; no reliable D call. This CDR3 is 15 amino acids long. CDR1 SGHRS and CDR2 YFSETQ come from the germline V gene. V dropped 0 bases and J dropped 1 base, with 7 bases sitting between them. In DNA, the CDR3 is TGCGCCAGCAGCTTGGCCGGGAGAACTAATGAAAAACTGTTTTTT. As protein: CASSLAGRTNEKLFF.

The rearrangement joins TRBV6-5 to TRBJ2-1, with TRBD1 matching 7 bases. V shed 5 bases and J 8 bases; nucleotides not matched to a gene: 6. The CDR3 has 13 amino acids. The germline V gene has CDR1 MNHEY and CDR2 SVGAGI. The CDR3 DNA reads as TGTGCCAGCAGTCACAGGGGAAACCATGAGCAGTTCTTC. It specifies CASSHRGNHEQFF.

V and J are TRBV9 and TRBJ2-6, with 11 bases lining up with TRBD2. Trimming removed 1 base from V and 4 bases from J; junction bases left unmatched: 7. In germline, CDR1 is SGDLS, CDR2 YYNGEE. This CDR3 region has 18 residues. The CDR3 reads CASSVLAGGSAGANVLTF. The CDR3 DNA reads as TGTGCCAGCAGCGTACTAGCGGGAGGATCGGCCGGGGCCAACGTCCTGACTTTC.

The chain carries TRBV5-4 and TRBJ1-1; 10 nucleotides match TRBD1. This CDR3 is built from 13 residues. Losses at the gene ends were 5 bases for V and 13 bases for J; bases not matched to a gene: 11. The germline V gene has CDR1 SGHNT and CDR2 YYREEE (reference sequence). CDR3: CASSVTGGERSFF. The DNA of the CDR3 is TGTGCCAGCAGTGTGACAGGGGGCGAACGAAGTTTCTTT.

The J gene is TRBJ1-2, the V gene TRBV19; D unclear. The CDR3 totals 14 residues. Germline CDR1 is LNHDA and CDR2 is SQIVND (reference sequence). The ends were cut back, 3 bases at V and 4 bases at J, with 12 bases in the middle. The CDR3 DNA is TGTGCCAGTAGTATCGGAGGACGGATCTATGGCTACACCTTC. It encodes CASSIGGRIYGYTF.

The chain has TRBV7-9 and TRBJ2-5; the D gene is possibly TRBD2 (6 bases). With 8 bases removed from V and 5 bases from J, the gap between germline ends came to 15 bases. This CDR3 has 13 amino acids. Germline CDR1 SEHNR, CDR2 FQNEAQ (reference sequence). The CDR3 DNA sequence: TGTGCCAGCGGTTTCGGCAGCGGGGAGACCCAGTACTTC. Its translation is CASGFGSGETQYF.

The chain has TRBV27 and TRBJ1-2; TRBD1 matches 7 bases. Germline-derived CDR1 and CDR2 are MNHEY and SMNVEV (reference sequence). V was clipped by 5 bases and J by 11 bases; unmatched bases: 8. This CDR3 comprises 12 residues. This CDR3 is CASSETGVGYTF. The CDR3 region has the DNA TGTGCCAGCAGTGAAACAGGGGTGGGGTACACCTTC.

This clone appeared a few times. J is TRBJ1-2 and V is TRBV7-9, with 7 bases fitting TRBD1. Germline assignment: CDR1 SEHNR and CDR2 FQNEAQ (reference sequence). The CDR3 sequence is 14 residues long. After removal of 5 bases from V and 8 bases from J, the junction contained 11 bases not matched to a gene. The CDR3 loop is CASSPPYQGGGYTF. The CDR3, as DNA: TGTGCCAGCAGCCCACCGTACCAGGGGGGCGGCTACACCTTC.

The chain employs TRBV7-9 and TRBJ1-2, with 7 positions matching TRBD1. Trimming at V came to 1 base and at J to 7 bases, leaving 6 bases not matched to a gene. Germline V lookup: CDR1 SEHNR, CDR2 FQNEAQ (reference sequence). This CDR3 has 14 amino acids. The CDR3 protein is CASSLEGTEAGYTF. CDR3 bases: TGTGCCAGCAGCTTAGAAGGGACAGAGGCTGGCTACACCTTC.

CDR3 loop: CASSFTGNANTGELFF. CDR3 DNA sequence: TGCGCCAGCAGCTTCACCGGGAACGCGAACACCGGGGAGCTGTTTTTT. The chain is built from TRBV5-1 and TRBJ2-2, with D perhaps TRBD2 (5 bases). This CDR3 is 16 amino acids long. Germline V gives CDR1 SGHRS, CDR2 YFSETQ. The germline V and J ends were trimmed by 2 bases and 0 bases, with 11 bases remaining between them.

V usage is TRBV5-1 and J usage is TRBJ1-6; D call uncertain. The CDR3 is 14 amino acids. V lost 1 base, J lost 10 bases, and 12 bases lay in between. CDR1 and CDR2 (germline): SGHRS, YFSETQ. CDR3 DNA sequence: TGCGCCAGCAGCTTGATGGGAGATGGATCACCCCTCCACTTT. Its translation: CASSLMGDGSPLHF. The variable domain in full, completed from reference TRBV5-1 and TRBJ1-6, reads KAGVTQTPRYLIKTRGQQVTLSCSPISGHRSVSWYQQTPGQGLQFLFEYFSETQRNKGNFPGRFSGRQFSNSRSEMNVSTLELGDSALYLCASSLMGDGSPLHFGNGTRLTVT.

The V and J genes are TRBV5-1 and TRBJ2-5; 7 bases line up with TRBD1. J lost 1 base, V lost 4 bases, and 7 bases had no gene match. Germline CDR1 reads SGHRS; CDR2 reads YFSETQ. The CDR3 covers 15 residues. The CDR3 DNA follows: TGCGCCAGCAGCAACCGGGCAGGGGGCCAAGAGACCCAGTACTTC. This codes for CASSNRAGGQETQYF.